Presented here are 12 T cell receptor beta chains from one specimen sequenced in a study of cytomegalovirus exposure and HLA in healthy donors. The PCR was carried out with 60 Vbeta primers and 13 Jbeta primers. Only in-frame clones appear in the TCRdb table, and some are missing; sequencing was by immunoSEQ multiplex PCR. The sample has 130,000 or so clones, more than 65% seen once. The sample taken for sequencing was PBMCs. The source of these receptors is a woman aged 18-35 years in good health and CMV-seropositive.

Only a few counts were recorded for this clone. V gene TRBV2 combines with J gene TRBJ1-5; D may be TRBD1 (6 bases). Germline CDR1 is SNHLY and CDR2 is FYNNEI. CDR3 length: 14 residues. V dropped 3 bases and J dropped 2 bases, with 8 bases sitting between them. CDR3 nucleotide sequence: TGTGCCAGCAGTGAGCCAGGGGGCAATCAGCCCCAGCATTTT. This codes for CASSEPGGNQPQHF. Full variable domain (rest looked up from reference TRBV2 and TRBJ1-5): EPEVTQTPSHQVTQMGQEVILRCVPISNHLYFYWYRQILGQKVEFLVSFYNNEISEKSEIFDDQFSVERPDGSNFTLKIRSTKLEDSAMYFCASSEPGGNQPQHFGDGTRLSIL.

J is TRBJ2-7 and V is TRBV7-2, with 9 bases aligning to TRBD2. J gave up 10 bases and V 4 bases, and 11 bases lay outside the gene matches. The length of the CDR3 is 14 residues. The germline V gene has CDR1 SGHTA and CDR2 FQGNSA. CDR3 nucleotide sequence: TGTGCCAGCAGCTCTGACAGCGGGGGGCCGAAACAGTACTTC. Translating it yields CASSSDSGGPKQYF.

This clone has only a few counts. At one of its ends the junction is not consistent with the germline gene, which may arise from a read error. This chain uses TRBV7-9 with TRBJ2-2; D not certain. The CDR3 covers 13 residues. Germline V gene data show CDR1 as SEHNR and CDR2 as FQNEAQ (reference sequence). The CDR3 sequence is CSSSFALSGELFF. The CDR3 DNA follows: TGTTCCAGCAGCTTCGCCCTGAGCGGGGAGCTGTTTTTT. Together with reference TRBV7-9 and TRBJ2-2, the CDR3 gives the full variable domain: DTGVSQNPRHKITKRGQNVTFRCDPISEHNRLYWYRQTLGQGPEFLTYFQNEAQLEKSRLLSDRFSAERPKGSFSTLEIQRTEQGDSAMYLCSSSFALSGELFFGEGSRLTVL.

Here the CDR3 DNA reads TGCGCCAGCAGCTTGGATAGTATGGTCTCCCTCTCGAGAAGAAACATTCAGTACTTC. This gives the protein CASSLDSMVSLSRRNIQYF. The chain has TRBV5-1 and TRBJ2-4; D not resolved. The V gene lost 0 bases and the J gene lost 6 bases, with 25 bases spanning the gap. Germline lookup yields CDR1 SGHRS and CDR2 YFSETQ. There are 19 residues in the CDR3.

The rearrangement links TRBV28 to TRBJ1-1; the match to TRBD1 covers 9 bases. This CDR3 has 15 amino acids. The V gene end was trimmed by 5 bases and the J gene end by 5 bases; junction bases not matched to a gene: 9. CDR1 MDHEN and CDR2 SYDVKM come from the germline V gene. The CDR3 protein is CASSAIGQGITEAFF. Here the CDR3 DNA reads TGTGCCAGCAGTGCCATCGGACAGGGGATAACTGAAGCTTTCTTT.

This clone was observed a handful of times. The chain is built from TRBV25-1 and TRBJ2-7, with 9 bases aligning to TRBD1. The germline gives CDR1 MGHDK, CDR2 SYGVNS. The CDR3 covers 17 residues. With 2 bases clipped from V and 1 base from J, the junction kept 9 bases outside the gene matches. Here the CDR3 DNA reads TGTGCCAGCAGTGAACCCTCTCCTGGACAGGGGTCCTACGAGCAGTACTTC. This sequence encodes CASSEPSPGQGSYEQYF.

The chain has TRBV18 and TRBJ1-3; no clear D. Germline lookup yields CDR1 KGHSH and CDR2 LQKENI. The germline V and J ends were trimmed by 10 bases and 0 bases, with 10 bases remaining between them. The CDR3 contains 13 residues. CDR3 nucleotide sequence: TGTGCCACCTTCGAGAGCTCTGGAAACACCATATATTTT. The encoded protein is CATFESSGNTIYF.

V usage is TRBV18 and J usage is TRBJ2-3; a possible D gene is TRBD1 (6 bases). CDR1 and CDR2 from the germline V gene are KGHSH and LQKENI. Trimming cost V 6 bases and J 2 bases, with 15 bases left between them. This CDR3 contains 15 residues. Here the CDR3 DNA reads TGTGCCAGCTCGTCCCGGGACACCCTCACAGATACGCAGTATTTT. Amino acids: CASSSRDTLTDTQYF.

The table lists this clone with a count of one. The chain has TRBV7-2 and TRBJ1-4; TRBD1 aligns across 7 bases. Germline CDR1 reads SGHTA; CDR2 reads FQGNSA. Germline trimming cut 3 bases from V and 4 bases from J; bases unmatched to any gene: 5. The CDR3 covers 15 residues. The chain's CDR3 is CASSLLGQNNEKLFF. CDR3 DNA sequence: TGTGCCAGCAGCTTGCTGGGACAGAATAATGAAAAACTGTTTTTT.

The V gene is TRBV6-1, the J gene TRBJ2-3; a possible D gene is TRBD2 (5 bases). CDR3 length: 12 amino acids. Germline-derived CDR1 and CDR2 are MNHNS and SASEGT. Trimming shortened V by 9 bases and J by 3 bases, and 10 bases separated the two germline ends. The DNA of the CDR3 is TGTGCCAGTCTCGGCGGGACAGATACGCAGTATTTT. It encodes CASLGGTDTQYF.

The chain employs TRBV11-3 and TRBJ2-1, with TRBD2 matching over 9 bases. CDR3 length: 17 amino acids. Germline values: CDR1 SGHNT, CDR2 YENEEA. With V trimmed by 5 bases and J by 7 bases, 15 bases remained unmatched. The CDR3 is CASSPTRAGGIVNEQFF. For the CDR3, the DNA is TGTGCCAGCAGCCCGACTAGAGCGGGGGGTATTGTAAATGAGCAGTTCTTC.

The rearrangement joins TRBV6-5 to TRBJ2-1; 8 bases agree with TRBD2. This CDR3 has 15 residues. The germline V gene has CDR1 MNHEY and CDR2 SVGAGI. Unmatched junction bases numbered 7, after V lost 1 base and J lost 8 bases. The DNA of the CDR3 is TGTGCCAGCAGTTACTTCCGGGGGGGCCTCGATGAGCAGTTCTTC. It encodes CASSYFRGGLDEQFF.